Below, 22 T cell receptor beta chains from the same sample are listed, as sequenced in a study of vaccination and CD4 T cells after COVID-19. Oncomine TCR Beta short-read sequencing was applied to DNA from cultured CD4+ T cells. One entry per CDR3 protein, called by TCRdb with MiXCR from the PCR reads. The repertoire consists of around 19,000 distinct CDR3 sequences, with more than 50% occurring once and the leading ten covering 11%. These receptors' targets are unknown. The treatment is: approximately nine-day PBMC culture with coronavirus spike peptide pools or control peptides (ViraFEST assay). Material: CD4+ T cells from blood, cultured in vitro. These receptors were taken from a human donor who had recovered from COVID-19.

The CDR3 nucleotides read TGTGCCAGCAGTGGAGATAGCGAGAATGAAAAACTGTTTTTT. This translates into CASSGDSENEKLFF. The chain couples TRBV6-1 to TRBJ1-4; D remains unclear. Trimming stripped 4 bases from V and 5 bases from J, with 11 bases between. This CDR3 is built from 14 residues. Germline CDR1 and CDR2: MNHNS and SASEGT.

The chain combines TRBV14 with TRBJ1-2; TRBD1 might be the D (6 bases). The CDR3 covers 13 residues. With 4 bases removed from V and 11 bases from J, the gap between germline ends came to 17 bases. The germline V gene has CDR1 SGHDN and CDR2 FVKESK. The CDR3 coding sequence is TGTGCCAGCAGCCGGAACAGGGCCCCGCCATACACCTTC. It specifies CASSRNRAPPYTF.

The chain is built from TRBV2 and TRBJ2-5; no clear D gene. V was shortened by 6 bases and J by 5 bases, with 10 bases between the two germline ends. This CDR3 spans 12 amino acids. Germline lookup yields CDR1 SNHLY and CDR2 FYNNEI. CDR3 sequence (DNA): TGTGCCAGCAGGGCTAATGAGGAGACCCAGTACTTC. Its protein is CASRANEETQYF.

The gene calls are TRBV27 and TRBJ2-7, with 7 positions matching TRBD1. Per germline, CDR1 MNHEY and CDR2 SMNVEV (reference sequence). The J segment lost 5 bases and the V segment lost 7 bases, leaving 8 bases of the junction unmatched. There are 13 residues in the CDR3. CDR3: CASKRTGHDEQYF. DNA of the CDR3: TGTGCCAGCAAAAGGACAGGTCACGACGAGCAGTACTTC.

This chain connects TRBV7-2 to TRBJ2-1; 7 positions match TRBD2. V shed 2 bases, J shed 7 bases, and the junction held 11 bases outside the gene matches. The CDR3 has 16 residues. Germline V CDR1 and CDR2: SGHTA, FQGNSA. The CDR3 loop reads CASSLSAGRGGNEQFF. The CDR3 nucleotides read TGTGCCAGCAGCTTAAGTGCTGGGAGGGGTGGGAATGAGCAGTTCTTC. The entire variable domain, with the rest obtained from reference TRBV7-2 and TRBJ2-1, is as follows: GAGVSQSPSNKVTEKGKDVELRCDPISGHTALYWYRQSLGQGLEFLIYFQGNSAPDKSGLPSDRFSAERTGGSVSTLTIQRTQQEDSAVYLCASSLSAGRGGNEQFFGPGTRLTVL.

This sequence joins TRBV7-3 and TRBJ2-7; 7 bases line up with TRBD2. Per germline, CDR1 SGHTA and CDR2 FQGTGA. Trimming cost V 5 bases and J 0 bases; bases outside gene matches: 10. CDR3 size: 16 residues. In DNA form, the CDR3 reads TGTGCCAGCAGCCCCGCCCCCAGCGGGAACTCCTACGAGCAGTACTTC. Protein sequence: CASSPAPSGNSYEQYF.

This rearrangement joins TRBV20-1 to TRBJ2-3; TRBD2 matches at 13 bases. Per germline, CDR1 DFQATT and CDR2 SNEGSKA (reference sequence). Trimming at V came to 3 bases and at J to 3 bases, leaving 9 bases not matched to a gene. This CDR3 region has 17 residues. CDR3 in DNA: TGCAGTGCTAGGGAGCGGACTAGCGGGAGTGTTACAGATACGCAGTATTTT. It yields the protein CSARERTSGSVTDTQYF.

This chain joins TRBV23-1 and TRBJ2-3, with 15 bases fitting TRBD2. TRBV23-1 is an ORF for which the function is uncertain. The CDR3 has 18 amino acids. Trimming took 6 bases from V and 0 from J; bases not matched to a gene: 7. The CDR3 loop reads CASSHGTSGGTSTDTQYF. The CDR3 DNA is TGCGCCAGCAGCCACGGGACTAGCGGGGGGACGAGCACAGATACGCAGTATTTT.

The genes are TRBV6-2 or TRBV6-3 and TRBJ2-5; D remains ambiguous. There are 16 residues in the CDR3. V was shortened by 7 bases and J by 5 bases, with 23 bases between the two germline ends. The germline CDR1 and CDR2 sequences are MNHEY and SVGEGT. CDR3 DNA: TGTGCCAGCAAAGAGAGGCGGTGGCGGATGGGGGAGACCCAGTACTTC. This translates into CASKERRWRMGETQYF.

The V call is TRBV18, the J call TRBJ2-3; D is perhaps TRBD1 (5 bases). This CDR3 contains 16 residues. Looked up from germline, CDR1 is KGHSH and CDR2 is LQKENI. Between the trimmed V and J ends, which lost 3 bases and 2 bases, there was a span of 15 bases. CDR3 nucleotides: TGTGCCAGCTCACCGACGTTTAGACAGATCACAGATACGCAGTATTTT. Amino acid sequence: CASSPTFRQITDTQYF.

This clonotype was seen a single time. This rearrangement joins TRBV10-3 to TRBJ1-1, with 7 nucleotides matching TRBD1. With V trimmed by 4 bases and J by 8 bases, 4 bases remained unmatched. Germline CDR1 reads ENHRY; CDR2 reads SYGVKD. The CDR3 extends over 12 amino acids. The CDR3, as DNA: TGTGCCATCAGTGGACCGGGACAGGAAGCTTTCTTT. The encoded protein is CAISGPGQEAFF.

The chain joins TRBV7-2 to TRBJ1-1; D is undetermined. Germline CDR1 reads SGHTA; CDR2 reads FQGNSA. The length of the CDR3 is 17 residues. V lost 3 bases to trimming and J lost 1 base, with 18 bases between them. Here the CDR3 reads CASSLFRSNAPNTEAFF. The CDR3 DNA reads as TGTGCCAGCAGCTTGTTCAGAAGTAACGCTCCGAACACTGAAGCTTTCTTT. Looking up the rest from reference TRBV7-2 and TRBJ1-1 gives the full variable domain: GAGVSQSPSNKVTEKGKDVELRCDPISGHTALYWYRQSLGQGLEFLIYFQGNSAPDKSGLPSDRFSAERTGGSVSTLTIQRTQQEDSAVYLCASSLFRSNAPNTEAFFGQGTRLTVV.

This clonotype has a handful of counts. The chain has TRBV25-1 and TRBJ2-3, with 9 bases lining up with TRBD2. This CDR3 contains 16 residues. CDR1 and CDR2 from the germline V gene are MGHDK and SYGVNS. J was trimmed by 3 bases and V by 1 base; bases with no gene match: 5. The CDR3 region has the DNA TGTGCCAGCAGTGAATGGGCGGGAGGGCGGACAGATACGCAGTATTTT. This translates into CASSEWAGGRTDTQYF.

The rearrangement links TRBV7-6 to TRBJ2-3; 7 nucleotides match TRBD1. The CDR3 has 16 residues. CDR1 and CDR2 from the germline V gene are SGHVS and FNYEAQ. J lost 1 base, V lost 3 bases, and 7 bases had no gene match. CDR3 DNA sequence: TGTGCCAGCAGCTTCACCGGGACAGCACGCACAGATACGCAGTATTTT. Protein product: CASSFTGTARTDTQYF.

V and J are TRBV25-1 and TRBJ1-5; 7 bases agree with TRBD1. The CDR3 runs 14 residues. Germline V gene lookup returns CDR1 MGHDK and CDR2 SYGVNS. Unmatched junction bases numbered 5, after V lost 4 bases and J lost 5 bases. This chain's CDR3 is CASSGAGGDQPQHF. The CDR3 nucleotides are TGTGCCAGCAGTGGGGCAGGGGGGGATCAGCCCCAGCATTTT.

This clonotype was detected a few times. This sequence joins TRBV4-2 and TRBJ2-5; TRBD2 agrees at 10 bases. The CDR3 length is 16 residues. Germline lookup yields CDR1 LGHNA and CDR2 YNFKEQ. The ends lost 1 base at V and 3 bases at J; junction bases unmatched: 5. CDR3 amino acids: CASSQGERGGEETQYF. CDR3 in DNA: TGTGCCAGCAGCCAAGGGGAGCGGGGGGGCGAAGAGACCCAGTACTTC.

CDR3 nucleotide sequence: TGCAGTGCTAGAGAACAGGGACCTAACTATGGCTACACCTTC. Translating gives CSAREQGPNYGYTF. V is TRBV20-1 and J is TRBJ1-2; D possibly corresponds to TRBD1 (6 bases). V was shortened by 0 bases and J by 0 bases, with 8 bases between the two germline ends. Germline V gives CDR1 DFQATT, CDR2 SNEGSKA (reference sequence). The CDR3 covers 14 residues.

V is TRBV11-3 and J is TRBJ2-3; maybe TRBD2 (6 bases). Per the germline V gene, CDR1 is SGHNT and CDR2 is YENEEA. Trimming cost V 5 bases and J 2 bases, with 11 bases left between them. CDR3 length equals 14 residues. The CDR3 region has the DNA TGTGCCAGCAGCGTTAGCGGCCCCACAGATACGCAGTATTTT. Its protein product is CASSVSGPTDTQYF.

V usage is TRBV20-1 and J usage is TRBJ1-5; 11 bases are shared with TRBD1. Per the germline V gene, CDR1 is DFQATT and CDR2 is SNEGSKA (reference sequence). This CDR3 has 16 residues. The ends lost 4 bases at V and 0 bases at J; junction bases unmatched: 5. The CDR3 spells CSATGQGGYSNQPQHF. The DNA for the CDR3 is TGCAGTGCTACGGGACAGGGGGGCTATAGCAATCAGCCCCAGCATTTT.

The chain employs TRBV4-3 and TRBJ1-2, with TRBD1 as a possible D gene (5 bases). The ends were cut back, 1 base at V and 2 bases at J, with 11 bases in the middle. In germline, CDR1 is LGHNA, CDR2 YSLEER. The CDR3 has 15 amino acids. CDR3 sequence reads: CASSQAGTTNYGYTF. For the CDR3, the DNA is TGCGCCAGCAGCCAAGCGGGGACTACGAACTATGGCTACACCTTC.

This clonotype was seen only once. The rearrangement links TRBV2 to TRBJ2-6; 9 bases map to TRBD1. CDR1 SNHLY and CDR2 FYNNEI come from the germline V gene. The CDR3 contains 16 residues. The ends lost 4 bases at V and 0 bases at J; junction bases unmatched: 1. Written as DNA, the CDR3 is TGTGCCAGCAGTGGGACAGGGGACTCTGGGGCCAACGTCCTGACTTTC. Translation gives CASSGTGDSGANVLTF. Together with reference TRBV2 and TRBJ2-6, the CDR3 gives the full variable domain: EPEVTQTPSHQVTQMGQEVILRCVPISNHLYFYWYRQILGQKVEFLVSFYNNEISEKSEIFDDQFSVERPDGSNFTLKIRSTKLEDSAMYFCASSGTGDSGANVLTFGAGSRLTVL.

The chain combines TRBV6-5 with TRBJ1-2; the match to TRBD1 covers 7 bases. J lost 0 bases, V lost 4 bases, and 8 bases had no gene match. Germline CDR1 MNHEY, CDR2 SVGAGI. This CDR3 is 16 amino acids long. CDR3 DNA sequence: TGTGCCAGCAGTTCCCTAGGGACAGCCTCTAACTATGGCTACACCTTC. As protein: CASSSLGTASNYGYTF.